Ten or more counts support the clone carrying this T cell receptor (beta chain). Its matching antigen is unknown. The TCR beta cDNA libraries carried unique molecular identifiers. Via MiXCR, TCRdb re-called the PCR reads, giving one row per CDR3 protein. The sample holds 250,000 to 300,000 distinct CDR3 sequences, less than 40% seen once. The sample belongs to a study of post-analysis software for immune sequencing data. General study points: With TRBV5-6, TRBV5-1 and TRBV20-1 included, roughly five TRBV segments were more frequent in patients than in controls.

This CDR3 contains 15 residues. The ends were cut back, 5 bases at V and 1 base at J, with 14 bases in the middle. CDR1 is PRHDT, CDR2 FYEKMQ, per germline (reference sequence). The sample comprised blood. J is TRBJ2-5 and V is TRBV13; D is perhaps TRBD2 (5 bases). This TCR came from a girl between 5 and 17 years old with multiple sclerosis. The CDR3 DNA reads as TGTGCCAGCAGCCCACCCCTGGACTCCCAAGAGACCCAGTACTTC. This translates into CASSPPLDSQETQYF.